This T cell receptor beta chain was documented in a study of blood T cell repertoires in COVID-19. At the level of the study: The United States, Italy and Spain were the sources of the acute and convalescent COVID-19 samples.

CDR1 is MGHRA, CDR2 YSYEKL, per germline. The CDR3 totals 14 residues. Between the trimmed V and J ends, which lost 4 bases and 2 bases, there was a span of 11 bases. This table comes from immunoSEQ multiplex PCR, and its TCRdb copy is limited to in-frame clones, with some not included. The sample has around 160,000 clones, roughly 79% seen once; the top ten hold 7% to 10%. The sequenced sample was peripheral blood. The TCR sequence derives from a human donor with acute or convalescent COVID-19. The donor label of this sample is uncertain. The rearrangement uses TRBV4-1 and TRBJ1-2; tentatively, D is TRBD1 (6 bases). The CDR3 reads CASSPQGFNYGYTF. For the CDR3, the DNA is TGCGCCAGCAGCCCCCAGGGGTTCAACTATGGCTACACCTTC.